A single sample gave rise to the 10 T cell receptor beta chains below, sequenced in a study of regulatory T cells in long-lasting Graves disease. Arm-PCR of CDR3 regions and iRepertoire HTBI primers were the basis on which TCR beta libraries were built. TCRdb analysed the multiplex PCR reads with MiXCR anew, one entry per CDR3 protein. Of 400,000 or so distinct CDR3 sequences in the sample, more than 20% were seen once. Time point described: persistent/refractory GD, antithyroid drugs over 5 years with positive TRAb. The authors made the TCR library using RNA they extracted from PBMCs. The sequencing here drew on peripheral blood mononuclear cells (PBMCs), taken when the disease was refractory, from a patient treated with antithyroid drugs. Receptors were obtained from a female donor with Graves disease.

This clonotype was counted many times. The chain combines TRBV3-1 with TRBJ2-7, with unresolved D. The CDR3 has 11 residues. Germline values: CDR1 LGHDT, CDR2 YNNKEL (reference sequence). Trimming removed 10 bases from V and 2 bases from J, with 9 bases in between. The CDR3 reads CATAQTYEQYF. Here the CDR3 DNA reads TGTGCCACTGCTCAGACCTACGAGCAGTACTTC.

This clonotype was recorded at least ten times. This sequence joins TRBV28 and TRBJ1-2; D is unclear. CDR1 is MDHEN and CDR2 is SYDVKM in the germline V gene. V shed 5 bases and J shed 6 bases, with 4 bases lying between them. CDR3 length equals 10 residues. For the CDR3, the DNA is TGTGCCAGCAGTGATAATGGCTACACCTTC. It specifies CASSDNGYTF.

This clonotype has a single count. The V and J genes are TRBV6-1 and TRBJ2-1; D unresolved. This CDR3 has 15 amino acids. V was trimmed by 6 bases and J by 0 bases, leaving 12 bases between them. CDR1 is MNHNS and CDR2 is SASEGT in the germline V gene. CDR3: CASRSTERSYNEQFF. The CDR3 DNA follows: TGTGCCAGCAGATCCACAGAACGCTCCTACAATGAGCAGTTCTTC.

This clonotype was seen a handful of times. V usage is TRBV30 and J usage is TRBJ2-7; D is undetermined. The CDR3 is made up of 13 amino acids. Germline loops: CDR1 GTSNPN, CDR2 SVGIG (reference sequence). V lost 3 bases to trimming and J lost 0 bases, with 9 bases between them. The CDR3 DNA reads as TGTGCCTGGAGCTCCCAAATCTCCTACGAGCAGTACTTC. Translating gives CAWSSQISYEQYF.

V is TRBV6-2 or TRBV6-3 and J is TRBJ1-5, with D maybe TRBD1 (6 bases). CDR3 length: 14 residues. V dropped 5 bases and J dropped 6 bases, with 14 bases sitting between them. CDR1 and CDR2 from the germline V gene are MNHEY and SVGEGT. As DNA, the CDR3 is TGTGCCAGCAGTCTTCAGGGGTCGTCTCAGCCCCAGCATTTT. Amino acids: CASSLQGSSQPQHF.

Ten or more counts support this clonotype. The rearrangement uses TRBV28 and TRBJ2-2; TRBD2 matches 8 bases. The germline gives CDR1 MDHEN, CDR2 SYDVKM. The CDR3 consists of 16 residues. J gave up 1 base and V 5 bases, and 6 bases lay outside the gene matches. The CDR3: CASSPPLAGNTGELFF. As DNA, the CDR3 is TGTGCCAGCAGTCCGCCCCTAGCGGGGAACACCGGGGAGCTGTTTTTT.

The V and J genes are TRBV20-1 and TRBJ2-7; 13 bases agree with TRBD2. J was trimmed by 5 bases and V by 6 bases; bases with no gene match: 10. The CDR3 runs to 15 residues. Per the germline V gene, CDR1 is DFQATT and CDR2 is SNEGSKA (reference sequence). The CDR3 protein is CSARLAGGTSHEQYF. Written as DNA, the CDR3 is TGCAGTGCCCGACTAGCGGGAGGAACCAGCCACGAGCAGTACTTC.

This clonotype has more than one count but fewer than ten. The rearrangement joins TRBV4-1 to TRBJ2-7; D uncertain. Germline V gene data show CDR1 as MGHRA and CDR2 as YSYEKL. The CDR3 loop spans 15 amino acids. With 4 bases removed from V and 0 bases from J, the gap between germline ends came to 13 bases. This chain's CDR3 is CASSPLAELSYEQYF. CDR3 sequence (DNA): TGCGCCAGCAGCCCTTTGGCGGAACTCTCCTACGAGCAGTACTTC.

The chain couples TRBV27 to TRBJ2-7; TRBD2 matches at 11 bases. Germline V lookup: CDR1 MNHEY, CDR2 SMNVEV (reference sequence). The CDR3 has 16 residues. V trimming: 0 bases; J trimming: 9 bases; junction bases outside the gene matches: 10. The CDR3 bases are TGTGCCAGCAGTTTATCGGTTAGCGGGGGGGGATGGGGGCAGTACTTC. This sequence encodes CASSLSVSGGGWGQYF.

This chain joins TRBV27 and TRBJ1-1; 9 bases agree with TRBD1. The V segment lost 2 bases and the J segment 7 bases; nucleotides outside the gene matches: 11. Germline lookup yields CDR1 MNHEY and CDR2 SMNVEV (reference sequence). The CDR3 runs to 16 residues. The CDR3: CASSLHPDRGIFEAFF. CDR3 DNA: TGTGCCAGCAGTTTACACCCTGACAGGGGGATCTTTGAAGCTTTCTTT.